This section outlines one T cell receptor beta chain sequence together with its context. Its recognized antigen is unknown. No much larger clone is present one base from it, and per-base qualities are unavailable. The library came from the immunoSEQ multiplex PCR assay. T cell repertoires were profiled by deep sequencing of rearranged TCR beta loci, alongside multiparametric flow cytometry. TCRdb took over this immuneACCESS table, retaining in-frame rearrangements with V and J assigned. Such tables are incomplete; in checked studies, under half of the missing clones stem from an unresolved V gene, and the remainder is unexplained. This sample lists approximately 65,000 clones; 87% were detected once. Approximately 11% of the sample belongs to the ten largest clones. This specimen comes from a study of lymphopenia after photon versus proton radiotherapy (dated by TCRdb to the late 2010s). About the investigation overall: In patients with gastrointestinal tumors who developed high-grade lymphopenia, the study compared the immunological effects of photon radiation therapy with those of proton radiation therapy. The cohort comprised 20 patients with gastrointestinal tumors who received either photon or proton therapy and then developed lymphopenia. The goal of the study was to characterize the differences between the two radiation modalities in how they affect the immune system. The research as a whole found: Across the cohort, an inverse correlation was found between a larger post-nadir drop in TCR diversity and overall survival time among patients who died. After the lymphocyte count nadir, repertoires from photon-treated patients showed oligoclonal expansion, particularly of CD8+ Temra cells, and this expansion drove the decline in diversity. Proton-treated patients stayed relatively stable during treatment, while photon-treated patients lost naive T cells and TCR diversity and gained effector/memory populations. The authors looked at the survival association only in patients who died, and they framed better survival with proton therapy as a possibility rather than a demonstrated result.

Looking up the germline V gene (reference sequence) yields CDR1 SEHNR and CDR2 FQNEAQ. For this chain, trimming is 3 bases at the V end and 0 bases at the J end, and the number of junction bases without a gene match is 1. CDR3 length: 14 amino acids, cysteine to phenylalanine. Only the CDR3 portion is preserved as DNA: 42 bases, with reading frame beginning at the first base. This sequence was found in a man of 80 years or more with esophageal cancer. Recombination joined TRBV7-9 with TRBJ2-5; the central 7 bases match TRBD2. The sequencing here drew on peripheral blood, taken from a patient treated with proton-based radiotherapy. DNA sequence: TGTGCCAGCAGCTTGCGGGGGAACCAAGAGACCCAGTACTTC. Translated, this gives CASSLRGNQETQYF.